The TCR beta chain described here comes from a study of blood T cell repertoires in COVID-19. Participants spanned ages about 18 to 89 years and resided in 20 to 30 US areas. Participants reported their clinical history, and cohort assignment relied on those reports. Trimming pared 6 bases from V and 2 bases from J, leaving 14 bases between. The CDR3 is 13 amino acids. CDR1 GTSNPN and CDR2 SVGIG come from the germline V gene (reference sequence). In the study's own analysis: Reference gene primer amplification gave nucleated cell count estimates. Assay: immunoSEQ multiplex PCR; the TCRdb copy retains only in-frame clones and omits some. The V and J calls and clone size were taken over from that table, and D and trimming were inferred from the DNA. The sample yields 350,000 to 450,000 clones, approximately 92% seen once.

Sequences were obtained from PBMCs or T cells enriched from blood (not recorded which). This receptor was obtained from a man aged 25 to 40 who had recovered from COVID-19. This sequence joins TRBV30 and TRBJ2-7; D perhaps matches TRBD2 (7 bases). CDR3 DNA: TGTGCCTGTGAAGGGGGGGGTCCCTACGAGCAGTACTTC. It codes for CACEGGGPYEQYF.